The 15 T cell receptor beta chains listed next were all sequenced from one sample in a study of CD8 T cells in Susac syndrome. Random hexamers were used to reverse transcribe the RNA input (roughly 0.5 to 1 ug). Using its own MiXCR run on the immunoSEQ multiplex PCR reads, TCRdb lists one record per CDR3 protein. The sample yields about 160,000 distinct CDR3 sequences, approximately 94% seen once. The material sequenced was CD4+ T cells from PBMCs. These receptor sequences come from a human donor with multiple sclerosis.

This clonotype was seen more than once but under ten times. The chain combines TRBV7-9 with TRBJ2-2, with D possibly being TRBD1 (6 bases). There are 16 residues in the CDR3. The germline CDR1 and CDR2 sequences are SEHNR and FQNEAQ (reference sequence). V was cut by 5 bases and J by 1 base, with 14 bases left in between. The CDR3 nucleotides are TGTGCCAGCAGCGCGCCAGGGGCTAGGAACACCGGGGAGCTGTTTTTT. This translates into CASSAPGARNTGELFF.

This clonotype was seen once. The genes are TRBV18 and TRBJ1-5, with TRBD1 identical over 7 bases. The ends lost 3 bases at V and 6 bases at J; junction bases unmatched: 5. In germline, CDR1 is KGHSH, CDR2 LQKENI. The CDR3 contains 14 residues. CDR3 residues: CASSPTGEGQPQHF. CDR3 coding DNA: TGTGCCAGCTCACCTACAGGGGAGGGTCAGCCCCAGCATTTT.

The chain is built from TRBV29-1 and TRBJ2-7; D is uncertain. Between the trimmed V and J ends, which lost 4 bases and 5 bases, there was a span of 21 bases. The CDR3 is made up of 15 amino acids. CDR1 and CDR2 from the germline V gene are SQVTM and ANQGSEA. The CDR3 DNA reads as TGCAGCGTTGGTTCGGTTGGTCCAATTCTACACGAGCAGTACTTC. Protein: CSVGSVGPILHEQYF.

CDR3 in DNA: TGCAGTGCTAGAGATCCACGGGACAGCTACGAGCAGTACTTC. This sequence encodes CSARDPRDSYEQYF. This chain uses TRBV20-1 with TRBJ2-7, with 7 bases fitting TRBD1. The CDR3 covers 14 residues. CDR1 DFQATT and CDR2 SNEGSKA come from the germline V gene (reference sequence). J lost 3 bases, V lost 0 bases, and 5 bases had no gene match.

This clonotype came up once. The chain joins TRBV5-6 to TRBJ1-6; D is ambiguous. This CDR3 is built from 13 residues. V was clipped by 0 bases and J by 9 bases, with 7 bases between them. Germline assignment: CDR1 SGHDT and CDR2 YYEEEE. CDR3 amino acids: CASSLVSGSPLHF. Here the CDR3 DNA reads TGTGCCAGCAGCTTGGTTAGCGGTTCACCCCTCCACTTT.

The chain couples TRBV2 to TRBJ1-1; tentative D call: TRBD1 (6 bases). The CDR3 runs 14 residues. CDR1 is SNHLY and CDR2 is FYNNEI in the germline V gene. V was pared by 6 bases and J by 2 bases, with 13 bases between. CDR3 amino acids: CASRSTGPNTEAFF. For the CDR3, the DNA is TGTGCCAGCAGATCGACAGGACCAAACACTGAAGCTTTCTTT.

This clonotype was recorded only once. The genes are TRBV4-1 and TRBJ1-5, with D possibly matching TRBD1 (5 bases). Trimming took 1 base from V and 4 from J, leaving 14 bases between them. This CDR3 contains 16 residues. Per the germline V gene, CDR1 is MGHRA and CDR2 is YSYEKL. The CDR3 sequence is CASSQGIMTDNQPQHF. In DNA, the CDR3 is TGCGCCAGCAGCCAAGGAATAATGACAGATAATCAGCCCCAGCATTTT.

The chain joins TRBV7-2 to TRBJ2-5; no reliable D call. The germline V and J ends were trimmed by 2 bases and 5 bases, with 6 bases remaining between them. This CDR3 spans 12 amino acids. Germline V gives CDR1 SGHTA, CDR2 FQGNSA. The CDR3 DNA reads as TGTGCCAGCAGCTTATTAGTGGAGACCCAGTACTTC. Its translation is CASSLLVETQYF.

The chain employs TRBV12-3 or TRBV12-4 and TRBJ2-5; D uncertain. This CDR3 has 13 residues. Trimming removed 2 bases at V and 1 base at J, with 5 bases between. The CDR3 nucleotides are TGTGCCAGCAGTTTATTGGTCCAAGAGACCCAGTACTTC. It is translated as CASSLLVQETQYF.

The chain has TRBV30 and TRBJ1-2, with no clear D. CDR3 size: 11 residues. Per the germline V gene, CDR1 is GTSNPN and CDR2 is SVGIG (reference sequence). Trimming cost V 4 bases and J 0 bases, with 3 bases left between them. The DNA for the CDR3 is TGTGCCTGGACAGCTAACTATGGCTACACCTTC. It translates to CAWTANYGYTF.

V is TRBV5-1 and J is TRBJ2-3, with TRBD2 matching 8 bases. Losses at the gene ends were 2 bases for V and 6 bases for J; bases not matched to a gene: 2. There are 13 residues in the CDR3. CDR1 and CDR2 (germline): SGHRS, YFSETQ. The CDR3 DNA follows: TGCGCCAGCAGCTTACTAGCGGCGGATACGCAGTATTTT. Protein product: CASSLLAADTQYF.

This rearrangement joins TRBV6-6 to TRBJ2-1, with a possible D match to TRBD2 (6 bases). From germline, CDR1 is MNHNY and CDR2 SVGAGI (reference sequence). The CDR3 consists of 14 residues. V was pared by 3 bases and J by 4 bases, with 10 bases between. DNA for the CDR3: TGTGCCAGCAGTTATGGCGGGGCATACAATGAGCAGTTCTTC. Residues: CASSYGGAYNEQFF.

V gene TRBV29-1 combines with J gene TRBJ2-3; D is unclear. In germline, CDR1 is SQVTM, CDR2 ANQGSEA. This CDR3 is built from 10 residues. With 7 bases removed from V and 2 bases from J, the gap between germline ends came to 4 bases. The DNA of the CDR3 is TGCAGCGCCGACACAGATACGCAGTATTTT. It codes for CSADTDTQYF.

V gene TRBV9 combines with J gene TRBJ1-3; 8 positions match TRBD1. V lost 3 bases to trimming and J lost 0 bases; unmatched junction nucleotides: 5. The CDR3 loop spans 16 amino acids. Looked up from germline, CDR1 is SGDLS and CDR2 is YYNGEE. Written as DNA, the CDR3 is TGTGCCAGCAGCGAGGGACAGGCATTCTCTGGAAACACCATATATTTT. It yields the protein CASSEGQAFSGNTIYF.

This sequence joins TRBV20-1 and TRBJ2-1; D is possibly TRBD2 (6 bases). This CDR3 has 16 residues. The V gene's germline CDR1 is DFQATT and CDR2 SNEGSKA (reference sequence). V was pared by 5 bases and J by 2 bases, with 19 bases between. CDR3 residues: CSAFRGSGHTYNEQFF. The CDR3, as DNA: TGCAGTGCTTTTCGCGGTAGCGGACATACCTACAATGAGCAGTTCTTC.